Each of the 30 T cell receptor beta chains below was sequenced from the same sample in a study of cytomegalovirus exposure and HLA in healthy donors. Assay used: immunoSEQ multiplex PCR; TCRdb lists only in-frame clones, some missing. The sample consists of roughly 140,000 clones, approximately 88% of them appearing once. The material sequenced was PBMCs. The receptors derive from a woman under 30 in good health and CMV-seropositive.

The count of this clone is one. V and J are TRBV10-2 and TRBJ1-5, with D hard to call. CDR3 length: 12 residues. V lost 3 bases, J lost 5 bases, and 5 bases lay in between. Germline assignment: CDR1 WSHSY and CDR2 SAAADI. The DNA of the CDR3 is TGCGCCAGCAGTGATACACATCAGCCCCAGCATTTT. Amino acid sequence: CASSDTHQPQHF.

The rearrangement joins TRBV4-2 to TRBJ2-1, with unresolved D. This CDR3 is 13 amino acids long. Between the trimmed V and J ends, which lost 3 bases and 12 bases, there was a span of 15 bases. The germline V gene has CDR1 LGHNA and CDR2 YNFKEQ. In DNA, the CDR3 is TGTGCCAGCAGCCACAGTGTAGAGGATGGGCAGTTCTTC. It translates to CASSHSVEDGQFF.

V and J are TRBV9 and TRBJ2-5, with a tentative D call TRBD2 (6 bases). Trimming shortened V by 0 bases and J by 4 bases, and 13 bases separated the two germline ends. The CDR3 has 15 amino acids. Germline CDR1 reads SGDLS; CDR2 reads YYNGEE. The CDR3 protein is CASSVGAQGGETQYF. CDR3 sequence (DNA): TGTGCCAGCAGCGTAGGTGCGCAGGGAGGAGAGACCCAGTACTTC.

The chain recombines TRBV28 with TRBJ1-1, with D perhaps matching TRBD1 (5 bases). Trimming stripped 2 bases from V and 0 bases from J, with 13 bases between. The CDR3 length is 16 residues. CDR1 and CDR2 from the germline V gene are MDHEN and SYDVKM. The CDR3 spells CASSLRGKPMNTEAFF. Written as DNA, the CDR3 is TGTGCCAGCAGTTTAAGGGGTAAACCCATGAACACTGAAGCTTTCTTT. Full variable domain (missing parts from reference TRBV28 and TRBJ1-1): DVKVTQSSRYLVKRTGEKVFLECVQDMDHENMFWYRQDPGLGLRLIYFSYDVKMKEKGDIPEGYSVSREKKERFSLILESASTNQTSMYLCASSLRGKPMNTEAFFGQGTRLTVV.

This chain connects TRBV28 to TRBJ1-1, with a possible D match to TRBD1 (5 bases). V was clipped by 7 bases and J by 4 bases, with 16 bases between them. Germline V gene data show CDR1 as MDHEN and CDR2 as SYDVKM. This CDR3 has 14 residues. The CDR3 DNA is TGTGCCAGCACCCTGGGGGGGATAGGCACTGAAGCTTTCTTT. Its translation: CASTLGGIGTEAFF.

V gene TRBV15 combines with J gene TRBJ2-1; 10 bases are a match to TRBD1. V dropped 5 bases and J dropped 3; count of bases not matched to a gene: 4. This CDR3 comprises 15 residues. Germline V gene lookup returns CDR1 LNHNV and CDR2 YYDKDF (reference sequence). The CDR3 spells CATSLGQGNYNEQFF. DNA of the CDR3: TGTGCCACCAGCTTGGGACAGGGGAACTACAATGAGCAGTTCTTC.

CDR3: CASSIDVRGYYNEQFF. The CDR3 DNA reads TGTGCCAGTAGTATAGATGTAAGGGGGTACTACAATGAGCAGTTCTTC. The genes are TRBV19 and TRBJ2-1, with D possibly matching TRBD1 (6 bases). V was clipped by 0 bases and J by 3 bases, with 12 bases between them. This CDR3 is built from 16 residues. The germline gives CDR1 LNHDA, CDR2 SQIVND (reference sequence).

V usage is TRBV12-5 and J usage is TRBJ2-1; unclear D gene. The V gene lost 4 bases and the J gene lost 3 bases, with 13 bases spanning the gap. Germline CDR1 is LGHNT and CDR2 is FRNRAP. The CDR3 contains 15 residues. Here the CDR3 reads CASGSRTVIYNEQFF. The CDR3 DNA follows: TGTGCTAGTGGTTCGCGAACAGTGATCTACAATGAGCAGTTCTTC.

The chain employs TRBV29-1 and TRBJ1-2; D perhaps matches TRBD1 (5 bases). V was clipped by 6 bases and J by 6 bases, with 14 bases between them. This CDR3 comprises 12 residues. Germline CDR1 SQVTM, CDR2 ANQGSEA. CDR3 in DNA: TGCAGCGTCCAAGGAGGGGTCCATGGCTACACCTTC. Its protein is CSVQGGVHGYTF. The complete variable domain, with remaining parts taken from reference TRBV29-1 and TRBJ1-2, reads SAVISQKPSRDICQRGTSLTIQCQVDSQVTMMFWYRQQPGQSLTLIATANQGSEATYESGFVIDKFPISRPNLTFSTLTVSNMSPEDSSIYLCSVQGGVHGYTFGSGTRLTVV.

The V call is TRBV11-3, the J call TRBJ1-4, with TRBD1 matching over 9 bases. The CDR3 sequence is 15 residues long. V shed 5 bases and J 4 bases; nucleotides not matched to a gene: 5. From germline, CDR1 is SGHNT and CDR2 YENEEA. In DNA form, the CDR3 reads TGTGCCAGCAGCCCTAGACAGGGGGGTAATGAAAAACTGTTTTTT. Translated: CASSPRQGGNEKLFF.

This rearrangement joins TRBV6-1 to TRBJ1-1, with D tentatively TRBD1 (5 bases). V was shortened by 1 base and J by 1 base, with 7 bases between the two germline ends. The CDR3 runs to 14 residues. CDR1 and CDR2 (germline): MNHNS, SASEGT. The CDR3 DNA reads TGTGCCAGCAGTGAAGTAACAGGGAACACTGAAGCTTTCTTT. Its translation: CASSEVTGNTEAFF.

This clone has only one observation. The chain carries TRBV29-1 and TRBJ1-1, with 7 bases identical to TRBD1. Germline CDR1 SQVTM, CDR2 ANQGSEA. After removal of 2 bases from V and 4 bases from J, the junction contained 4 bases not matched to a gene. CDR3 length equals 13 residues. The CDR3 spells CSVEKAGGTEAFF. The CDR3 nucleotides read TGCAGCGTTGAAAAGGCAGGGGGCACTGAAGCTTTCTTT.

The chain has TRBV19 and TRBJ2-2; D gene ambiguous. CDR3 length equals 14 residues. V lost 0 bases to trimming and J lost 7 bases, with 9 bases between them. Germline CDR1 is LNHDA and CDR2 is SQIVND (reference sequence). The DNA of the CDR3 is TGTGCCAGTAGTATAGATCCCGTCGGCGGGGAGCTGTTTTTT. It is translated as CASSIDPVGGELFF.

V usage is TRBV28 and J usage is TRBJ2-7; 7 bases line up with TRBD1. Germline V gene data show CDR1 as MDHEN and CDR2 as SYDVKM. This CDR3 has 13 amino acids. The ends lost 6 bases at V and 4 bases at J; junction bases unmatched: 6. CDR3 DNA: TGTGCCAGCAGACTCGGGACAGTTTACGAGCAGTACTTC. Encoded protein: CASRLGTVYEQYF.

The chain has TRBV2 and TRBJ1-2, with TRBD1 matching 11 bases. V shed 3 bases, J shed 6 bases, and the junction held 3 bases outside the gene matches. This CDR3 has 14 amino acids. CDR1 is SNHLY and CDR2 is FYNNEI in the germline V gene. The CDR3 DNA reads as TGTGCCAGCAGTGAGGACAGGGGGCGTCATGGCTACACCTTC. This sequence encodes CASSEDRGRHGYTF.

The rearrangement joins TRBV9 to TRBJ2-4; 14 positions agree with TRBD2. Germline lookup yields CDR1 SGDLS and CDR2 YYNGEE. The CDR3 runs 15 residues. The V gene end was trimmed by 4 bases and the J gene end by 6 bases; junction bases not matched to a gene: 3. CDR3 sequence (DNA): TGTGCCAGCAGCAACGGACTAGCGGGAGGAAACATTCAGTACTTC. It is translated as CASSNGLAGGNIQYF.

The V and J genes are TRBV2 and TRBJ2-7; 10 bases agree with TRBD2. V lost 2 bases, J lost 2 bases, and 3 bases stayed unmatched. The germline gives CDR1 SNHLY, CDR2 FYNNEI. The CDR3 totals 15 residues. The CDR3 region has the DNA TGTGCCAGCAGTGAATTAGCGGGAGGCGCCTACGAGCAGTACTTC. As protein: CASSELAGGAYEQYF.

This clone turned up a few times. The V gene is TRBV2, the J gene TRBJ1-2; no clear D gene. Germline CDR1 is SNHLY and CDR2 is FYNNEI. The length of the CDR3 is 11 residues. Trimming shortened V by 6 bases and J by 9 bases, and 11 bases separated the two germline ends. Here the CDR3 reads CASSSRRSYTF. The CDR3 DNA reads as TGTGCCAGCAGCAGTAGGAGAAGCTACACCTTC.

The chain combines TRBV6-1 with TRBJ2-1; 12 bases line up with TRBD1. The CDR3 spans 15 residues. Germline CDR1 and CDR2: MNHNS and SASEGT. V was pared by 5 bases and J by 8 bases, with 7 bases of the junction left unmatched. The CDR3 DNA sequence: TGTGCCAGCAGTCCCGGGACAGGGGGCTTCCATGAGCAGTTCTTC. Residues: CASSPGTGGFHEQFF.

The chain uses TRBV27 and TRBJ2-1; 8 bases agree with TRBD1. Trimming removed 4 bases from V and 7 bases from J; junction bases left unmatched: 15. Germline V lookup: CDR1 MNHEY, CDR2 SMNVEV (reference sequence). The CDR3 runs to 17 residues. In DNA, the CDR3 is TGTGCCAGCAGTTCCTATTCTAAAGGGACAGGAGGGAATGAGCAGTTCTTC. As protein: CASSSYSKGTGGNEQFF.

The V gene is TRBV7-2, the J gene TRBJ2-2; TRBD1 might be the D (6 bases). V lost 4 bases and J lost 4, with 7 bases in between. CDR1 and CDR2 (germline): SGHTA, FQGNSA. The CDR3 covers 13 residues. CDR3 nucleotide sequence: TGTGCCAGCAGCTGGACAGCCACCGGGGAGCTGTTTTTT. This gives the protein CASSWTATGELFF.

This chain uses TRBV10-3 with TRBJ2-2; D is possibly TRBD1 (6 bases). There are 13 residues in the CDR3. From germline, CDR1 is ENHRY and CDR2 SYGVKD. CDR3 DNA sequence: TGTAAAACCAGGGGAGCGAACACCGGGGAGCTGTTTTTT. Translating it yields CKTRGANTGELFF.

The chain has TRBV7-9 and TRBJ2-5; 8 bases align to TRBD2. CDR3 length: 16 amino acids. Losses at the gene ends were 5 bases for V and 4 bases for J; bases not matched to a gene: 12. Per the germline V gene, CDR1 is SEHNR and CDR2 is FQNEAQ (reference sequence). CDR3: CASSPSSGNTPETQYF. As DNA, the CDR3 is TGTGCCAGCAGCCCAAGTAGCGGGAACACCCCAGAGACCCAGTACTTC.

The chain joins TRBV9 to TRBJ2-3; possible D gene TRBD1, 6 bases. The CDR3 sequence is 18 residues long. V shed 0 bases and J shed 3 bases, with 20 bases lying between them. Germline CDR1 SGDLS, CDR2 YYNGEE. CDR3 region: CASSVEVLSGGGTDTQYF. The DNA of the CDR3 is TGTGCCAGCAGCGTAGAGGTTCTTAGTGGGGGCGGTACAGATACGCAGTATTTT. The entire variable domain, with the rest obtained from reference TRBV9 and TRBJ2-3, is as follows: DSGVTQTPKHLITATGQRVTLRCSPRSGDLSVYWYQQSLDQGLQFLIQYYNGEERAKGNILERFSAQQFPDLHSELNLSSLELGDSALYFCASSVEVLSGGGTDTQYFGPGTRLTVL.

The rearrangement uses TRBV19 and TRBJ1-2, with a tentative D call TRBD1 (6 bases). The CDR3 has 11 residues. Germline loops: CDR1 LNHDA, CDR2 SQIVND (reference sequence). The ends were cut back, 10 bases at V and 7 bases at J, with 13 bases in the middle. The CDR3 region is CATYRELGYTF. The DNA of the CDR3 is TGTGCCACATACAGGGAACTTGGCTACACCTTC.

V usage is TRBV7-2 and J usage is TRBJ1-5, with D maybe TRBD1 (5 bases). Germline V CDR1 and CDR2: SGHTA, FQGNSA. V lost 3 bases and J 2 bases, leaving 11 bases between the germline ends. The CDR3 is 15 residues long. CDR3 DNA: TGTGCCAGCAGCTTGACAGTGATGGGCAATCAGCCCCAGCATTTT. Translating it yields CASSLTVMGNQPQHF.

The CDR3 spells CASSLVAAGGPYEQYF. CDR3 bases: TGTGCCAGCAGCTTAGTAGCAGCGGGAGGGCCCTACGAGCAGTACTTC. The V gene is TRBV11-1, the J gene TRBJ2-7; 10 bases fit TRBD2. The CDR3 is 16 amino acids. Germline assignment: CDR1 SGHAT and CDR2 FQDESV (reference sequence). The V and J ends lost 1 base and 2 bases, in that order; junction bases with no gene match: 5.

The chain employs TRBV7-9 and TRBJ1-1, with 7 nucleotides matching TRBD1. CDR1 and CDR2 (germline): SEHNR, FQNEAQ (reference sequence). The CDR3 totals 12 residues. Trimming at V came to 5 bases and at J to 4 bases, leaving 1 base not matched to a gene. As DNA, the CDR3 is TGTGCCAGCAGCCAGGGGGTCACTGAAGCTTTCTTT. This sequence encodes CASSQGVTEAFF.

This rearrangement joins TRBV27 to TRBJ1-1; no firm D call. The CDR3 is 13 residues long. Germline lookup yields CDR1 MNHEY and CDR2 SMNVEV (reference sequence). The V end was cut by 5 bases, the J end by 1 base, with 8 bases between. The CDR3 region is CASSLTENTEAFF. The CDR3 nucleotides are TGTGCCAGCAGTCTCACAGAGAACACTGAAGCTTTCTTT.

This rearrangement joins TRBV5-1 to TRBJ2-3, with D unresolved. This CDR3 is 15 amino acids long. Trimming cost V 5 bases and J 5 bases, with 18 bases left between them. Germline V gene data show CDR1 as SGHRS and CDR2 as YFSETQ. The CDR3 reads CASSPAWRGLDTQYF. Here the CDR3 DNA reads TGCGCCAGCAGTCCGGCCTGGCGCGGTCTAGATACGCAGTATTTT.